This TCR beta chain was profiled in a study of technical replicates of blood from a few donors. The data were produced by immunoSEQ multiplex PCR, yet TCRdb's version contains in-frame clones alone and is incomplete. This table holds 70,000 or so clones, about 87% found once. V was cut by 2 bases and J by 0 bases, with 20 bases left in between. CDR3 size: 19 residues. Germline CDR1 reads LGHNT; CDR2 reads FRNRAP. Sequencing input: PBMCs. The TCR sequence derives from a human donor in good health. Some clones in this sample may be carry-over from other donors' samples. The rearrangement links TRBV12-5 to TRBJ1-3; possibly TRBD1 for D (5 bases). The CDR3 coding sequence is TGTGCTAGTGGTTTGTGGGGGAGGGGACTGCTCATCTCTGGAAACACCATATATTTT. This sequence encodes CASGLWGRGLLISGNTIYF.